This TCR beta chain derives from a study of identifying expanded T cells in peripheral blood. Data came from immunoSEQ multiplex PCR; TCRdb stores just in-frame clones and leaves some out. This table holds about 78,000 clones, 80% to 90% found once. Collection occurred without any documented infections or immune events in donors. The V gene's germline CDR1 is WSHSY and CDR2 SAAADI. The CDR3 sequence is 15 residues long. Trimming took off 4 bases at V and 2 bases at J, with 14 bases between the two ends. The sequence was collected from a person aged 18 to 75 in good health. The sequenced sample was blood. J is TRBJ2-5 and V is TRBV10-2; D tentatively reads TRBD1 or TRBD2 (5 bases each). CDR3 sequence (DNA): TGCGCCAGCAGTGCTTCTAGAGGGGTACAAGAGACCCAGTACTTC. It translates to CASSASRGVQETQYF.